This is a list of T cell receptor beta chains from one sample in a study of blood T cell dynamics during melanoma immunotherapy. Repertoires were generated with immunoSEQ multiplex PCR, while TCRdb's copy carries only in-frame clones and drops some. The data hold 8,500 or so clones, with 88% observed a single time. Here the sequenced sample was blood, taken from a patient treated with checkpoint blockade. These receptors all stem from a human donor with melanoma. The CDR3 runs from the conserved cysteine through the conserved F or W. D genes are given only for firm matches. Clone size appears in some rows only: once, few, many, or a class for an expanded clone.

>few|.|TRBJ2-7|TRBV2
CASSAVYEQYF
TGTGCCAGCAGTGCGGTCTACGAGCAGTACTTC
>.|TRBD2|TRBJ2-7|TRBV10-2
CASRVAGATSYEQYF
TGCGCCAGCAGAGTAGCGGGAGCTACCTCCTACGAGCAGTACTTC
>.|.|TRBJ1-2|TRBV19
CASSTTDRRDRSGYTF
TGTGCCAGTAGTACCACGGACCGACGAGATCGAAGTGGCTACACCTTC
>.|TRBD1|TRBJ1-3|TRBV30
CAWSVTGGQGASGNTIYF
TGTGCCTGGAGTGTAACCGGCGGGCAGGGGGCTTCTGGAAACACCATATATTTT
>.|.|TRBJ2-1|TRBV27
CASSLSIFLAGPGEQFF
TGTGCCAGCAGTTTATCGATATTTCTGGCGGGTCCGGGTGAGCAGTTCTTC
>.|TRBD1|TRBJ1-2|TRBV28
CASSLDRGIGYTF
TGTGCCAGCAGTTTAGACAGGGGGATTGGCTACACCTTC
>few|.|TRBJ2-7|TRBV4-2
CASSQGGSSYEQYF
TGTGCCAGCAGCCAAGGGGGCAGCTCCTACGAGCAGTACTTC
>.|.|TRBJ1-1|TRBV30
CAWRVSVNTEAFF
TGTGCCTGGAGGGTTTCAGTGAACACTGAAGCTTTCTTT
>.|TRBD2|TRBJ2-7|TRBV7-3
CASSPEGAGLAGYEQYF
TGTGCCAGCAGCCCGGAGGGGGCGGGACTAGCGGGGTACGAGCAGTACTTC
>.|TRBD1|TRBJ1-2|TRBV6-1
CASSLGTGGDYGYTF
TGTGCCAGCAGTTTGGGGACAGGGGGAGACTATGGCTACACCTTC
>.|.|TRBJ1-2|TRBV7-9
CASSLETGDPRGYTF
TGTGCCAGCAGCTTAGAAACAGGCGACCCTAGGGGCTACACCTTC
>.|TRBD2|TRBJ2-7|TRBV30
CAWGGAGTSASEQYF
TGTGCCTGGGGGGGTGCCGGGACTAGCGCCTCCGAGCAGTACTTC
>.|.|TRBJ1-1|TRBV28
CASYYRENTEAFF
TGTGCCAGCTACTACAGGGAGAACACTGAAGCTTTCTTT
>.|.|TRBJ1-3|TRBV7-2
CASSSYPPRTDLNTIYF
TGTGCCAGCAGCTCATATCCCCCCCGGACGGATCTAAACACCATATATTTT
>.|.|TRBJ1-1|TRBV5-6
CASSPLPRWTTKSSEAFF
TGTGCCAGCAGCCCTCTTCCCCGTTGGACAACCAAAAGCTCTGAAGCTTTCTTT
>.|TRBD1|TRBJ1-1|TRBV18
CASSRTGANTEAFF
TGTGCCAGCTCACGGACAGGGGCGAACACTGAAGCTTTCTTT
>.|.|TRBJ2-7|TRBV6-4
CASSFYEQYF
TGTGCCAGCAGCTTCTACGAGCAGTACTTC
>.|.|TRBJ1-2|TRBV7-2
CASSPNRELYGYTF
TGTGCCAGCAGCCCTAACAGGGAACTGTATGGCTACACCTTC
>.|TRBD2|TRBJ2-7|TRBV5-1
CASSRTSTSYEQYF
TGCGCCAGCAGCAGGACTAGTACCTCCTACGAGCAGTACTTC
>few|.|TRBJ2-7|TRBV5-1
CASSLGARYEQYF
TGCGCCAGCAGCTTGGGAGCCCGCTACGAGCAGTACTTC
>.|.|TRBJ1-1|TRBV6-4
CASSRELNTEAFF
TGTGCCAGCAGTCGGGAGTTGAACACTGAAGCTTTCTTT
>few|.|TRBJ1-5|TRBV28
CASREGVQPQHF
TGTGCCAGCAGGGAGGGGGTGCAGCCCCAGCATTTT
>.|.|TRBJ1-1|TRBV28
CASSPTHTEAFF
TGTGCCAGCAGCCCGACCCACACTGAAGCTTTCTTT
>.|TRBD1|TRBJ1-3|TRBV4-1
CASSQDSPLRQGAFSGNTIYF
TGCGCCAGCAGCCAAGATTCTCCCTTGAGACAGGGGGCTTTCTCTGGAAACACCATATATTTT
>.|.|TRBJ2-6|TRBV7-6
CASSRFGGGANVLTF
TGTGCCAGCAGCCGCTTCGGCGGTGGGGCCAACGTCCTGACTTTC
>.|TRBD1|TRBJ1-1|TRBV5-6
CASSPDRVRTEAFF
TGTGCCAGCAGCCCCGACAGGGTCCGCACTGAAGCTTTCTTT
>.|TRBD1|TRBJ2-7|TRBV5-6
CASSGRTGRSYEQYF
TGTGCCAGCAGCGGTCGGACAGGGAGATCCTACGAGCAGTACTTC
>.|TRBD1|TRBJ1-1|TRBV6-5
CASSYQTGQAFF
TGTGCCAGCAGTTACCAGACAGGGCAAGCTTTCTTT